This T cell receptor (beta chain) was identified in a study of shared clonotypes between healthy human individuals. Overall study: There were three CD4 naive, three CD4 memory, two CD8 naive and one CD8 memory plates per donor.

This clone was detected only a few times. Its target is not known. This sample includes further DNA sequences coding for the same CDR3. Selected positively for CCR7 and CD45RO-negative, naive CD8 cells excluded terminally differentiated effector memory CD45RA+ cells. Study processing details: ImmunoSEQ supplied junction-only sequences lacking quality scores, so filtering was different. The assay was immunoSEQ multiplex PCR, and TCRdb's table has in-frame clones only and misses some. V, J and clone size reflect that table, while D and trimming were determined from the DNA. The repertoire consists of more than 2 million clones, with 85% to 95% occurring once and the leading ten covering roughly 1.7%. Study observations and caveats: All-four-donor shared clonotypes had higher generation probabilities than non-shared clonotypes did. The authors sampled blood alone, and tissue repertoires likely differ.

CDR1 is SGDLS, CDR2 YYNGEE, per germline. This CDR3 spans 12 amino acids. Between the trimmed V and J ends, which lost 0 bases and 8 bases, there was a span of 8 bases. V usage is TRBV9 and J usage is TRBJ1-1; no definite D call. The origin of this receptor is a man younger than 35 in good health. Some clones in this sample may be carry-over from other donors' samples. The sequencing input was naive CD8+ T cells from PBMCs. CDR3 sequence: CASSVGGGEAFF. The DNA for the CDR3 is TGTGCCAGCAGCGTAGGAGGTGGGGAAGCTTTCTTT.